This T cell receptor beta chain was identified in a study of blood T cell repertoires in COVID-19. This CDR3 has 17 residues. Germline assignment: CDR1 SGDLS and CDR2 YYNGEE. Germline trimming cut 0 bases from V and 9 bases from J; bases unmatched to any gene: 16. Here immunoSEQ multiplex PCR was the method, and the copy in TCRdb shows in-frame clones only, minus some. The repertoire holds about 46,000 clones, with approximately 85% as singletons. Sequencing used peripheral blood. This TCR derives from a woman of 80 years or more with COVID-19, enrolled during active disease. This chain connects TRBV9 to TRBJ1-2; 8 bases are shared with TRBD1. The CDR3, as DNA: TGTGCCAGCAGCGTAGATCCATCAGGACAGGGTTGGGTTAGCTACACCTTC. This sequence encodes CASSVDPSGQGWVSYTF.